These T cell receptor beta chains were read from a single sample in a study of T cell responses to AZD1222 COVID-19 vaccine. Generated by immunoSEQ multiplex PCR, the TCRdb table keeps only in-frame clones and is missing some. Of roughly 100,000 clones listed, around 89% were seen once; the top ten hold about 2.5%. Specimen: peripheral blood, collected on day 0 of AZD1222 vaccination. The receptors derive from an adult in good health. Each CDR3 is given with its conserved first and last residue. Expanded clones get a size class; other rows say once, few or many, or leave the size out.

>TRBV6-5|NA
CASSRSDSRNEKLFF
>TRBV5-1|NA
CASSLAVASNEQFF
>TRBV5-1|NA
CASSLGQRFSYNSPLHF
>TRBV15|NA
CATSRSSENTGELFF
>TRBV4-3|NA
CASSQGSGAGNIQYF
>TRBV11-2|NA
CASSKRSLAGDTQYF
>TRBV2|NA
CASTGMRGGYTF
>TRBV15|NA
CATSRARGSNQPQHF
>TRBV7-9|NA
CASSGSGGRTQYF
>TRBV19|NA
CASSIQRAADYEQYF
>TRBV3-1/TRBV3-2|NA
CASSQEVPPQGDSYNEQFF
>TRBV25-1|NA
CASGQGDQPQHF
>TRBV4-3|NA
CASSQDGTTREKLFF
>TRBV5-1|NA
CASSPTGGLPNYEQYF
>TRBV2|NA
CASSQKAAGWEQYF
>TRBV12-5|NA
CASGAPFENTQYF
>TRBV5-8|NA
CASSLPGQGSDEQFF
>TRBV28|once
CASSLGTGGFGQETQYF
>TRBV7-2|NA
CASRTEGRDGTQYF
>TRBV4-2|NA
CASSQDLTDNYGYTF
>TRBV2|NA
CASSDRGQGISYNSPLHF
>TRBV28|NA
CASSSQGNTQYF
>TRBV11-3|NA
CASSRGQGVGAFF
>TRBV9|NA
CASSAGWSGGRGAFF
>TRBV2|few
CASSSGAGTEAFF
>TRBV5-1|NA
CASSFDSTTGELFF
>TRBV29-1|NA
CSVDSYVPNEQFF
>TRBV2|NA
CASSPIGGNNEQFF
>TRBV11-3|once
CASSFGGFNEQFF
>TRBV27|NA
CASSPQVGTSGYNEQFF
>TRBV6-6|NA
CASSGASGSSYNEQFF
>TRBV19|NA
CASSTRQGATNEKLFF
>TRBV19|NA
CASSPGTVYGYTF
>TRBV11-1|NA
CASSLIGLQEQFF
>TRBV9|NA
CASSRAGTKTYEQYF
>TRBV7-9|NA
CASSRAEATNEKLFF
>TRBV24-1|NA
CAANSGEGSYNEQFF
>TRBV24-1|NA
CATSEGQGSSYEQYF
>TRBV7-3|NA
CASSSPGQITNYGYTF
>TRBV18|NA
CASSPWRETNTGELFF
>TRBV14|NA
CASSQVQGPGELFF
>TRBV4-2|NA
CASSQDRLLAGGPLSYEQYF
>TRBV11-2|once
CASSLGTGSGEQYF
>TRBV7-9|few
CASSLAPGYEQYF
>TRBV3-1/TRBV3-2|once
CASSQESEFGQPQHF
>TRBV5-4|NA
CASSLVTGGNYGYTF